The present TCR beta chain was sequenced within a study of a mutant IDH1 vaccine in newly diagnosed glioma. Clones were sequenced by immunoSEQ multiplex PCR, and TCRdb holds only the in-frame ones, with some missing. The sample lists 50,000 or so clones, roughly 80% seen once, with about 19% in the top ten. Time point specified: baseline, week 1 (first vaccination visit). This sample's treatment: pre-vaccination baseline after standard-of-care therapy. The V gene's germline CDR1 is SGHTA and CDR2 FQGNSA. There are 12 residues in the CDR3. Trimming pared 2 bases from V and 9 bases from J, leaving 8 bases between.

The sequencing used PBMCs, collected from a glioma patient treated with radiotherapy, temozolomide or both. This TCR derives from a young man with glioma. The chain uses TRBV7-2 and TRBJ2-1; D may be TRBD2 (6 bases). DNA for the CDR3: TGTGCCAGCAGCTTAAGAGCGGGTGAGCAGTTCTTC. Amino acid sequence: CASSLRAGEQFF.